Listed below are T cell receptor beta chains from one sample, sequenced in a study of T cells in Graves' hyperthyroidism and ophthalmopathy. MiXCR, applied by TCRdb to the multiplex PCR reads, yields one record per CDR3 protein. Of roughly 510,000 distinct CDR3 sequences in the sample, 40% to 55% are singletons; the top ten hold around 44%. The sample was peripheral blood or thyroid tissue (not recorded which). The source is an adult woman with Graves' disease, either hyperthyroidism or ophthalmopathy (not recorded which). The CDR3 runs from the conserved cysteine through the conserved F or W. A D gene is named only where the DNA matches it firmly. Expanded clones get a size class; other rows say once, few or many, or leave the size out.

CDR3 | DNA | D | length | J | size | V
CAIRGGSSQYF | TGTGCCATCAGGGGAGGGTCGTCGCAGTACTTC | TRBD2 | 11 | TRBJ2-7 | . | TRBV10-3
CSAGAANYGYTF | TGCAGCGCGGGGGCGGCTAACTATGGCTACACCTTC | . | 12 | TRBJ1-2 | many | TRBV29-1
CASSNRGPNTEAFF | TGCGCCAGCAGTAACAGGGGGCCGAACACTGAAGCTTTCTTT | TRBD1 | 14 | TRBJ1-1 | . | TRBV10-2
CSLDVSAEQYF | TGCAGCTTAGATGTTAGCGCCGAGCAGTACTTC | . | 11 | TRBJ2-7 | . | TRBV29-1
CASSRGISNSPLHF | TGCGCCAGCAGCAGGGGTATCAGTAATTCACCCCTCCACTTT | . | 14 | TRBJ1-6 | . | TRBV10-1
CASSFRQAHQPQHF | TGTGCCAGCAGTTTTAGGCAGGCCCATCAGCCCCAGCATTTT | . | 14 | TRBJ1-5 | . | TRBV28
CAISESGGPQPQHF | TGTGCCATCAGTGAGTCGGGGGGGCCTCAGCCCCAGCATTTT | . | 14 | TRBJ1-5 | . | TRBV10-3
CASSYQGGAKTQYF | TGTGCCAGCAGTTACCAGGGCGGGGCAAAGACCCAGTACTTC | . | 14 | TRBJ2-5 | . | TRBV6-5
CASSMTVWGAQYF | TGTGCCAGCAGTATGACAGTTTGGGGAGCCCAGTACTTC | . | 13 | TRBJ2-5 | many | TRBV27
CASSGQGATFF | TGTGCCAGCAGTGGACAGGGCGCGACTTTCTTT | TRBD1 | 11 | TRBJ1-1 | . | TRBV2
CASSSAGDYGYTF | TGTGCCAGCAGCTCAGCAGGGGACTATGGCTACACCTTC | . | 13 | TRBJ1-2 | . | TRBV7-9
CANSREGTGLEAFF | TGTGCCAACAGCCGAGAAGGGACAGGACTCGAAGCTTTCTTT | TRBD1 | 14 | TRBJ1-1 | few | TRBV7-9
CASSFYICSAREGTNRHGYTF | . | . | 21 | TRBJ1-2 | . | TRBV9
CASSLFRGAGEKLFF | TGTGCCAGCAGCTTATTCCGGGGGGCCGGGGAAAAACTGTTTTTT | . | 15 | TRBJ1-4 | many | TRBV7-8
CSAREGGPSYEQYF | TGCAGTGCTAGAGAAGGGGGACCCTCCTACGAGCAGTACTTC | . | 14 | TRBJ2-7 | many | TRBV20-1
CASRTPGRRDNEKLFF | TGTGCCAGCAGGACTCCGGGACGAAGAGATAATGAAAAACTGTTTTTT | . | 16 | TRBJ1-4 | many | TRBV2
CASSHRDRLGEPQHF | TGTGCCAGCAGCCACCGGGACAGACTAGGGGAGCCCCAGCATTTT | TRBD1 | 15 | TRBJ1-5 | . | TRBV7-9
CATSDSTGHSGNTIYF | TGTGCCACCAGTGATTCGACAGGGCACTCTGGAAACACCATATATTTT | TRBD1 | 16 | TRBJ1-3 | many | TRBV24-1
CASGAGVAGTDTQYF | TGTGCCAGCGGTGCTGGAGTAGCGGGCACAGATACGCAGTATTTT | . | 15 | TRBJ2-3 | once | TRBV2
CASSFRTDYGYTF | TGTGCCAGCAGCTTCAGGACCGACTATGGCTACACCTTC | . | 13 | TRBJ1-2 | . | TRBV7-9
CASSATGTGARETQYF | TGTGCCAGCAGCGCCACCGGGACAGGGGCACGGGAGACCCAGTACTTC | TRBD1 | 16 | TRBJ2-5 | . | TRBV7-6
CASSQAHFGGYTF | TGCGCCAGCAGCCAAGCGCATTTCGGGGGCTACACCTTC | . | 13 | TRBJ1-2 | . | TRBV5-1
CASSVGVAFEYEQYF | TGTGCCAGCAGCGTAGGAGTAGCCTTCGAGTACGAGCAGTACTTC | . | 15 | TRBJ2-7 | few | TRBV5-5
CASSFVGDTEAFF | TGTGCCAGCAGTTTTGTGGGGGACACTGAAGCTTTCTTT | . | 13 | TRBJ1-1 | . | TRBV12-3/TRBV12-4
CASSYSHVTSYEQYF | TGTGCCAGCAGTTACTCCCACGTCACCTCCTACGAGCAGTACTTC | . | 15 | TRBJ2-7 | . | TRBV6-5
CASSSSLSLNSPLHF | TGTGCCAGCAGTTCGTCGCTTTCGCTAAATTCACCCCTCCACTTT | . | 15 | TRBJ1-6 | . | TRBV25-1
CATSGSANTGELFF | TGTGCCACCAGTGGGAGCGCCAACACCGGGGAGCTGTTTTTT | . | 14 | TRBJ2-2 | . | TRBV6-5
CATSEVAAGRTGELFF | TGTGCCACCAGTGAAGTTGCGGCAGGTCGAACCGGGGAGCTGTTTTTT | . | 16 | TRBJ2-2 | many | TRBV24-1
CASVTGDSPLHF | TGTGCCAGCGTAACAGGGGATTCACCCCTCCACTTT | TRBD1 | 12 | TRBJ1-6 | . | TRBV10-3
CSVDRGSNEQYF | TGCAGCGTTGACAGGGGATCGAACGAGCAGTACTTC | . | 12 | TRBJ2-7 | many | TRBV29-1
CASGTSGASFLGSGANVLTF | TGCGCCAGCGGAACTAGCGGGGCCTCATTTTTGGGCTCTGGGGCCAACGTCCTGACTTTC | TRBD2 | 20 | TRBJ2-6 | . | TRBV10-2
CASSQLQGDTEAFF | TGTGCCAGCAGCCAATTACAGGGGGACACTGAAGCTTTCTTT | TRBD1 | 14 | TRBJ1-1 | few | TRBV6-4
CSGRDSGYEQYF | TGCAGCGGGAGGGACAGCGGCTACGAGCAGTACTTC | . | 12 | TRBJ2-7 | . | TRBV29-1
CASSFPSGTPLDYTF | TGTGCCAGCAGCTTCCCCAGCGGGACACCGTTGGACTACACCTTC | . | 15 | TRBJ1-2 | . | TRBV5-4
CASSLGAGVTINGKLFF | TGTGCCAGCAGCCTAGGTGCAGGGGTTACAATTAATGGAAAACTGTTTTTT | . | 17 | TRBJ1-4 | . | TRBV7-6
CASIKAGTANTGELFF | TGTGCCAGCATCAAAGCAGGGACAGCGAACACCGGGGAGCTGTTTTTT | TRBD1 | 16 | TRBJ2-2 | many | TRBV7-9
CSLEGQGLTEAFF | TGCAGCTTGGAAGGGCAGGGTCTCACTGAAGCTTTCTTT | . | 13 | TRBJ1-1 | . | TRBV29-1
CASSLIRGIGELFF | TGTGCCAGCAGCTTGATCCGGGGTATCGGGGAGCTGTTTTTT | . | 14 | TRBJ2-2 | few | TRBV11-2
CASSLLIQNTEAFF | TGTGCCAGCAGCTTGTTAATTCAGAACACTGAAGCTTTCTTT | . | 14 | TRBJ1-1 | . | TRBV2
CATSRRQGAGTGELFF | TGTGCCACCAGCAGACGGCAGGGGGCAGGCACCGGGGAGCTGTTTTTT | TRBD1 | 16 | TRBJ2-2 | many | TRBV15
CSARDGTGGTPQYF | TGCAGTGCTAGAGATGGGACAGGGGGGACGCCCCAGTACTTC | TRBD1 | 14 | TRBJ2-5 | . | TRBV20-1
CASSQDFWTGATSYEQYF | TGCGCCAGCAGCCAAGATTTCTGGACAGGGGCCACCTCCTACGAGCAGTACTTC | TRBD1 | 18 | TRBJ2-7 | many | TRBV4-3
CASGGQGFSTNEKLFF | TGTGCCAGCGGAGGACAGGGCTTCTCAACTAATGAAAAACTGTTTTTT | TRBD1 | 16 | TRBJ1-4 | few | TRBV2
CAIHRDSSYEQYF | TGTGCCATCCACCGGGACAGTTCCTACGAGCAGTACTTC | TRBD1 | 13 | TRBJ2-7 | many | TRBV10-3
CASSLVASSGELFF | TGTGCCAGCAGCTTAGTGGCTAGCTCCGGGGAGCTGTTTTTT | . | 14 | TRBJ2-2 | many | TRBV11-2
CASSDRRAGGPYGYTF | TGCGCCAGCAGTGACCGGCGGGCAGGGGGTCCCTATGGCTACACCTTC | TRBD1 | 16 | TRBJ1-2 | . | TRBV10-2
CASSFASGASSYEQYF | TGTGCCAGCAGCTTCGCTAGCGGAGCCAGCTCCTACGAGCAGTACTTC | TRBD2 | 16 | TRBJ2-7 | many | TRBV7-9
CASSVGGWSGANVLTF | TGTGCCAGCAGCGTTGGGGGTTGGTCAGGGGCCAACGTCCTGACTTTC | . | 16 | TRBJ2-6 | many | TRBV5-6
CSVDRGTGGYTF | TGCAGCGTTGACAGGGGAACGGGTGGCTACACCTTC | . | 12 | TRBJ1-2 | . | TRBV29-1
CASTHPEVTYEQYF | TGTGCCAGCACTCACCCAGAAGTGACTTACGAGCAGTACTTC | . | 14 | TRBJ2-7 | few | TRBV7-9
CASSQAGGPPHGYTF | TGCGCCAGCAGCCAAGCTGGGGGGCCGCCCCATGGCTACACCTTC | . | 15 | TRBJ1-2 | many | TRBV4-1
CSARDRRGKETQYF | TGCAGTGCTAGGGACAGGCGAGGGAAGGAGACCCAGTACTTC | TRBD1 | 14 | TRBJ2-5 | many | TRBV20-1
CARAGTAYEQYF | TGTGCTAGAGCCGGGACAGCCTACGAGCAGTACTTC | TRBD1 | 12 | TRBJ2-7 | . | TRBV7-9
CASSENPGINQPQHF | TGTGCCAGCAGTGAGAACCCGGGGATCAATCAGCCCCAGCATTTT | . | 15 | TRBJ1-5 | . | TRBV2
CASTAGAENTEAFF | TGTGCCAGCACCGCGGGGGCCGAGAACACTGAAGCTTTCTTT | . | 14 | TRBJ1-1 | many | TRBV9
CAISRGQRAGRNEQYF | TGTGCCATCAGCCGGGGACAACGGGCGGGAAGAAACGAGCAGTACTTC | . | 16 | TRBJ2-7 | . | TRBV10-3
CASGGGNSYEQYF | TGTGCCAGCGGGGGAGGAAACTCCTACGAGCAGTACTTC | . | 13 | TRBJ2-7 | few | TRBV7-2
CASRQGTWSYEQYF | TGTGCCAGCCGACAGGGAACGTGGTCCTACGAGCAGTACTTC | TRBD1 | 14 | TRBJ2-7 | many | TRBV6-1